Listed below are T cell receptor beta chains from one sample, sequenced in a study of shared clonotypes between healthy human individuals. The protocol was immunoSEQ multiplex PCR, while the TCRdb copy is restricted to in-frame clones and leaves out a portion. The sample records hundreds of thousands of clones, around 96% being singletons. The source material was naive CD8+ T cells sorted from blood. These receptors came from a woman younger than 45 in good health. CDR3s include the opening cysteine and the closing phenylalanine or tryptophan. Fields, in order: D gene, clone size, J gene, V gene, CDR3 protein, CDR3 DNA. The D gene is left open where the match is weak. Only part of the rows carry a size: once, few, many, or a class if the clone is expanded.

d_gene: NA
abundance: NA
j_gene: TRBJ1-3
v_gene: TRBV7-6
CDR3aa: CASSPWGESSGNTIYF
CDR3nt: TGTGCCAGCAGCCCCTGGGGGGAGTCCTCTGGAAACACCATATATTTT

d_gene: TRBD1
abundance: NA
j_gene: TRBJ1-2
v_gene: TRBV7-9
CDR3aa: CASSQGQGYGYTF
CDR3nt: TGTGCCAGCAGCCAAGGACAGGGGTATGGCTACACCTTC

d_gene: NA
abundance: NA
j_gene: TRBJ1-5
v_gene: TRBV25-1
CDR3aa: CASSAMDSNQPQHF
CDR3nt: TGTGCCAGCAGTGCTATGGATAGCAATCAGCCCCAGCATTTT

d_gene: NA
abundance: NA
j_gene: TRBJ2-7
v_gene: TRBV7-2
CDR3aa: CASSLFLSETLYEQYF
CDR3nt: TGTGCCAGCAGCTTATTCCTTTCCGAAACCCTCTACGAGCAGTACTTC

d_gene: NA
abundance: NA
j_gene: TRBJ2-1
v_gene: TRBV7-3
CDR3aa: CASSSHTDEQFF
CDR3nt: TGTGCCAGCAGCTCCCATACGGATGAGCAGTTCTTC

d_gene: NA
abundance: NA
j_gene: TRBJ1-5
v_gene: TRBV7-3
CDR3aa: CASSLKGSNQPQHF
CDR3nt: TGTGCCAGCAGCTTAAAGGGGTCCAATCAGCCCCAGCATTTT

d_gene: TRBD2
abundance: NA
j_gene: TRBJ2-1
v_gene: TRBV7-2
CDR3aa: CASSRTGTSANNEQFF
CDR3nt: TGTGCCAGCAGCCGCACCGGGACTAGCGCAAACAATGAGCAGTTCTTC

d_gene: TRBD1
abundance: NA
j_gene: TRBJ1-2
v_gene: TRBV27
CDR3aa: CASSTGTGGYYGYTF
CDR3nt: TGTGCCAGCAGTACCGGGACAGGGGGCTACTATGGCTACACCTTC

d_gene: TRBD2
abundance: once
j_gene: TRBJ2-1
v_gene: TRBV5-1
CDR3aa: CASSLARTSGLRSYNEQFF
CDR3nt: TGCGCCAGCAGCTTGGCCCGGACTAGCGGGCTACGCTCCTACAATGAGCAGTTCTTC

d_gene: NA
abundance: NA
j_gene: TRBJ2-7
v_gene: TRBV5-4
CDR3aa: CASSLNGQETYEQYF
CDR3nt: TGTGCCAGCAGCTTGAACGGGCAGGAGACCTACGAGCAGTACTTC

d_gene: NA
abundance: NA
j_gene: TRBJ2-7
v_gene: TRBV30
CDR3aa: CAWSVLGGKSYEQYF
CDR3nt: TGTGCCTGGAGTGTACTGGGCGGGAAAAGCTACGAGCAGTACTTC

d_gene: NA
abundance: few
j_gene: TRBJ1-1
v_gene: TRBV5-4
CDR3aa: CASSVNTEAFF
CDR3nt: TGTGCCAGCAGCGTAAACACTGAAGCTTTCTTT

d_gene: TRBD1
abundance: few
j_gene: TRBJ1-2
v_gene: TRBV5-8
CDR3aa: CASSLAPRQGLSGYTF
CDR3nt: TGTGCCAGCAGCTTGGCCCCGAGACAGGGGCTCAGTGGCTACACCTTC

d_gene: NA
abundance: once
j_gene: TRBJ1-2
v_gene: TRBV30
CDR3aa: CAWSVLYSDGYTF
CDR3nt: TGTGCCTGGAGTGTACTATATTCGGATGGCTACACCTTC

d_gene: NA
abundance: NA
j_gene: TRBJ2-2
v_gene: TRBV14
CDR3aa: CASSPTNTGELFF
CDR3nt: TGTGCCAGCAGCCCCACGAACACCGGGGAGCTGTTTTTT

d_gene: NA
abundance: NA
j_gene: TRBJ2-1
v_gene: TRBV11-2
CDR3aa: CASSLDPGAANNEQFF
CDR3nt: TGTGCCAGCAGCTTAGATCCGGGGGCAGCTAACAATGAGCAGTTCTTC

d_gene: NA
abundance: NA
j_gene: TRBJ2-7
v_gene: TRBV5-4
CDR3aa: CASSLTDNEQYF
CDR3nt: TGTGCCAGCAGCTTGACAGACAACGAGCAGTACTTC

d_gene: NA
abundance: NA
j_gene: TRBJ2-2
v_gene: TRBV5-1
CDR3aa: CASSLANTGELFF
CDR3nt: TGCGCCAGCAGCTTGGCCAACACCGGGGAGCTGTTTTTT

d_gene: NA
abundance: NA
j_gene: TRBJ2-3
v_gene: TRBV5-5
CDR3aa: CASSLTASPDTQYF
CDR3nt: TGTGCCAGCAGCTTGACGGCTAGCCCAGATACGCAGTATTTT

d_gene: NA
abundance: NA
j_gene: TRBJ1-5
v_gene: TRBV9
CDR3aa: CASSVGNGGNQPQHF
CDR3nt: TGTGCCAGCAGCGTAGGGAATGGGGGCAATCAGCCCCAGCATTTT

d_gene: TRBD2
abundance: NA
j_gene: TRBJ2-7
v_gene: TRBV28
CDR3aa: CASSLKTSGSSYEQYF
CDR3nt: TGTGCCAGCAGTTTGAAGACTAGCGGGAGCTCCTACGAGCAGTACTTC

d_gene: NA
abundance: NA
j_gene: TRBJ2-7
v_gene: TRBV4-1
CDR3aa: CASSQDGLLSYEQYF
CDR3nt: TGCGCCAGCAGCCAAGATGGGCTCTTATCCTACGAGCAGTACTTC

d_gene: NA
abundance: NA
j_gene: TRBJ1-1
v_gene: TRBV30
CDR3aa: CAWGSMNTEAFF
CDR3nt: TGTGCCTGGGGGTCGATGAACACTGAAGCTTTCTTT

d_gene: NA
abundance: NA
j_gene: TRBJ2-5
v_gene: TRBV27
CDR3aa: CASSFPGVRRMETQYF
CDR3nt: TGTGCCAGCAGCTTCCCGGGGGTCCGGAGGATGGAGACCCAGTACTTC

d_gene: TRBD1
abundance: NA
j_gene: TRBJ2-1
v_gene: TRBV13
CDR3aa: CASTLDRGYGNEQFF
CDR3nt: TGTGCCAGCACCCTGGACAGGGGCTATGGGAATGAGCAGTTCTTC

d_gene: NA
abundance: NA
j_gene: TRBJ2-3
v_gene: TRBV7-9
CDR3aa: CASSLASTDTQYF
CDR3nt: TGTGCCAGCAGCTTAGCCAGCACAGATACGCAGTATTTT

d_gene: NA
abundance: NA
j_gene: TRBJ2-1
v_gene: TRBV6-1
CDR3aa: CASSEIGEQFF
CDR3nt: TGTGCCAGCAGTGAAATAGGCGAGCAGTTCTTC

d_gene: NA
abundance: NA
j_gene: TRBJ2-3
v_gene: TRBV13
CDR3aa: CASSFQGRLSTDTQYF
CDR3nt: TGTGCCAGCAGCTTCCAGGGGCGCCTAAGCACAGATACGCAGTATTTT

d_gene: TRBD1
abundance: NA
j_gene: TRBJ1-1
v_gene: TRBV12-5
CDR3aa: CASGDRQGASPNTEAFF
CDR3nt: TGTGCTAGTGGTGACAGACAGGGGGCATCCCCAAACACTGAAGCTTTCTTT

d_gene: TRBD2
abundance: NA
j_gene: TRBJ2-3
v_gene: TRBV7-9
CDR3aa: CASSLGLAASTDTQYF
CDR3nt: TGTGCCAGCAGCTTGGGACTAGCGGCTAGCACAGATACGCAGTATTTT

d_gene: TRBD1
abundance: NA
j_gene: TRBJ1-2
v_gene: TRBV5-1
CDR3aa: CASSRGQEDYGYTF
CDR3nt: TGCGCCAGCAGTAGGGGACAGGAAGACTATGGCTACACCTTC

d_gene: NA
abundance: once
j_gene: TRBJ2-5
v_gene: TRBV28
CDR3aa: CASTYEYQETQYF
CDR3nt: TGTGCCAGCACGTACGAGTACCAAGAGACCCAGTACTTC

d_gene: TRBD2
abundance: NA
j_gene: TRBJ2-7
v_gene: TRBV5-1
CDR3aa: CASRPRDYPYEQYF
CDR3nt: TGCGCCAGCAGACCCAGGGACTACCCTTACGAGCAGTACTTC

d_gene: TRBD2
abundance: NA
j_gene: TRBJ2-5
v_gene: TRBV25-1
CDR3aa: CASSELAGARETQYF
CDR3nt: TGTGCCAGCAGTGAGCTCGCGGGAGCACGGGAGACCCAGTACTTC

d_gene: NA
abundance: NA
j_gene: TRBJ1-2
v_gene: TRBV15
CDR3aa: CATSGPDYGYTF
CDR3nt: TGTGCCACCAGCGGCCCAGACTATGGCTACACCTTC

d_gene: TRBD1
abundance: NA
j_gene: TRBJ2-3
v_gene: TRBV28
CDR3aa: CASEIAGGSDTQYF
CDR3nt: TGTGCCAGCGAGATAGCAGGGGGCTCAGATACGCAGTATTTT

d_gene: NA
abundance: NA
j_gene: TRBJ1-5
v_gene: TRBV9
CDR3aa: CASSVVGDLQPQHF
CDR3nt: TGTGCCAGCAGCGTAGTCGGGGATTTGCAGCCCCAGCATTTT

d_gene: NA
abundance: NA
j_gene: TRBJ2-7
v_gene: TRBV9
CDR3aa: CASSVEGGEQYF
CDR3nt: TGTGCCAGCAGCGTAGAAGGAGGCGAGCAGTACTTC

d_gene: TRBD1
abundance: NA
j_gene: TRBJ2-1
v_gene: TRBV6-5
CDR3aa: CASKFGTGENEQFF
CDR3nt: TGTGCCAGCAAGTTCGGGACAGGGGAAAATGAGCAGTTCTTC

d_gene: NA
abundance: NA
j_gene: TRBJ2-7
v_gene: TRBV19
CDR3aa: CASSPGLPYEQYF
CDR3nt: TGTGCCAGTAGTCCAGGACTTCCCTACGAGCAGTACTTC

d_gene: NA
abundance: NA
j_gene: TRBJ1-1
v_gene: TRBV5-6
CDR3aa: CASSLSYGQNTEAFF
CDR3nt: TGTGCCAGCAGCTTGTCGTACGGACAGAACACTGAAGCTTTCTTT

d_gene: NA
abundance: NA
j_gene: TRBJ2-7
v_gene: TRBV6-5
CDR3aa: CASSYIGDGAYEQYF
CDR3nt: TGTGCCAGCAGTTATATCGGAGACGGAGCGTACGAGCAGTACTTC

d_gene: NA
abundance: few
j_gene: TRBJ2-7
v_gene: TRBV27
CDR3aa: CASRPTGSYEQYF
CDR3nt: TGTGCCAGCAGGCCAACAGGGTCCTACGAGCAGTACTTC

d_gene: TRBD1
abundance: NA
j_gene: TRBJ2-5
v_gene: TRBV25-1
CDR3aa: CASRDRGQEETQYF
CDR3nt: TGTGCCAGCAGAGACAGGGGGCAAGAAGAGACCCAGTACTTC

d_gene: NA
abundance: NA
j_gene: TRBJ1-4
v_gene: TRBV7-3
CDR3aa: CASSLTEIGNEKLFF
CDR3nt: TGTGCCAGCAGCTTAACGGAGATCGGTAATGAAAAACTGTTTTTT

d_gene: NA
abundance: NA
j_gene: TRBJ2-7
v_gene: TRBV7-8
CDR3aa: CASSLAVVEQYF
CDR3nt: TGTGCCAGCAGCTTAGCCGTCGTCGAGCAGTACTTC

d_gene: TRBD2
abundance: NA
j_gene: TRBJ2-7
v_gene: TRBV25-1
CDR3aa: CASSEVGGTDEQYF
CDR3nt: TGTGCCAGCAGTGAGGTCGGGGGGACCGACGAGCAGTACTTC